One sample yielded the 2 T cell receptor beta chains listed below, sequenced in a study of Ad26.COV2.S vaccination and SARS-CoV-2 variants. Profiling relied on immunoSEQ multiplex PCR, and the TCRdb table lists in-frame clones only, not all of them. The sample contains some 420,000 clones, more than 75% of which appear only once. Regarding treatment: roughly 20 received Ad26.COV2.S at low or high dose, single or two shots; about 5 received placebo; per-sample allocation not given. Repertoires come from day 63 after the first vaccine or placebo injection. Sequencing used peripheral blood, obtained in a trial of Ad26.COV2.S vaccine versus placebo. These receptors originate from a person between 18 and 65 years old who received the Ad26.COV2.S COVID-19 vaccine or a placebo.

Only one count was recorded for this clone. The genes are TRBV27 and TRBJ1-1; the D is unclear. Deletions cut 6 bases from V and 5 bases from J, with 16 bases between. Looked up from germline, CDR1 is MNHEY and CDR2 is SMNVEV (reference sequence). The CDR3 is 14 amino acids. The CDR3 bases are TGTGCCAGCAGACCCGCCGGTGGGATGACTGAAGCTTTCTTT. Its protein is CASRPAGGMTEAFF.

The chain links TRBV7-2 to TRBJ2-1; 8 bases agree with TRBD1. Germline-derived CDR1 and CDR2 are SGHTA and FQGNSA. V lost 2 bases, J lost 5 bases, and 8 bases stayed unmatched. The length of the CDR3 is 16 residues. CDR3 sequence: CASSLHPDRGDNEQFF. CDR3 sequence (DNA): TGTGCCAGCAGCTTACATCCAGACAGGGGAGACAATGAGCAGTTCTTC.